The T cell receptor beta chain described here comes from a study of graft-versus-host responses after intestinal transplantation. This clone was counted once. Its antigen remains unidentified. The protocol was immunoSEQ multiplex PCR, while the TCRdb copy is restricted to in-frame clones and leaves out a portion. This table has 100,000 to 120,000 clones, around 95% appearing once. The sequence came from a human donor who received an intestinal transplant. Sequences were derived from unstimulated CD8+ T cells sorted from spleen or lymph node cells, sampled before intestinal transplant.

The CDR3 here is CASTKSWDKDTEAFF. CDR3 coding DNA: TGTGCCAGCACCAAGAGTTGGGATAAGGATACTGAAGCTTTCTTT. The V and J genes are TRBV7-9 and TRBJ1-1, with D hard to call. CDR1 is SEHNR, CDR2 FQNEAQ, per germline (reference sequence). This CDR3 has 15 amino acids. V lost 7 bases, J lost 5 bases, and 20 bases lay in between.